The next 14 T cell receptor beta chains were all read from a single sample in a study of regulatory T cells in long-lasting Graves disease. The time point denotes: newly diagnosed GD, antithyroid drugs for less than 3 months. PBMCs provided the RNA from which the TCR library was made. Assembly of TCR beta libraries relied on iRepertoire HTBI primers together with Arm-PCR of CDR3 regions. One entry per CDR3 protein results from TCRdb running MiXCR on the multiplex PCR reads. The sample has fewer than 650,000 distinct CDR3 sequences, about 16% seen once; the top ten hold 15% to 20%. The same data also contributed to another study, on T cells in Graves' hyperthyroidism and ophthalmopathy.

This specimen was peripheral blood mononuclear cells (PBMCs), taken at new diagnosis, from a patient treated with antithyroid drugs. These TCRs come from a woman in her 30s with Graves disease.

This clonotype came up a few times. The chain joins TRBV28 to TRBJ2-5; 8 nucleotides line up with TRBD1. Germline V CDR1 and CDR2: MDHEN, SYDVKM. The V and J ends lost 6 bases and 2 bases, in that order; junction bases with no gene match: 8. This CDR3 spans 15 amino acids. The CDR3: CASRPGGAGQETQYF. The CDR3 coding sequence is TGTGCCAGCAGACCAGGGGGCGCAGGGCAAGAGACCCAGTACTTC.

In this sample, this clonotype turned up a few times. Its ends do not fully match the called genes, so a read error is possible. This sequence joins TRBV5-4 and TRBJ2-1; D possibly corresponds to TRBD1 (5 bases). The CDR3 has 15 residues. The germline V gene encodes CDR1 SGHNT and CDR2 YYREEE (reference sequence). The CDR3 is CASRLDAFRDNEQFF. The CDR3 nucleotides read TGTGCCAGCAGATTGGATGCGTTCAGGGACAATGAGCAGTTCTTC. Complete variable domain (other parts from reference TRBV5-4 and TRBJ2-1): ETGVTQSPTHLIKTRGQQVTLRCSSQSGHNTVSWYQQALGQGPQFIFQYYREEENGRGNFPPRFSGLQFPNYSSELNVNALELDDSALYLCASRLDAFRDNEQFFGPGTRLTVL.

The rearrangement links TRBV6-2 or TRBV6-3 to TRBJ2-5; D might be TRBD1 or TRBD2, each matching 5 bases. From germline, CDR1 is MNHEY and CDR2 SVGEGT. The CDR3 length is 17 residues. Trimming removed 0 bases from V and 4 bases from J, with 18 bases in between. CDR3 bases: TGTGCCAGCAGTTACTCCCCCGGGACCGTACTCGGAGAGACCCAGTACTTC. Translation: CASSYSPGTVLGETQYF.

This clonotype was recorded at least ten times. The chain is built from TRBV7-2 and TRBJ1-5, with D perhaps matching TRBD1 (5 bases). Germline V lookup: CDR1 SGHTA, CDR2 FQGNSA. V was trimmed by 1 base and J by 7 bases, leaving 14 bases between them. The length of the CDR3 is 15 residues. This CDR3 is CASSLGGDRGQPQHF. The CDR3 region has the DNA TGTGCCAGCAGCTTAGGGGGGGATCGGGGCCAGCCCCAGCATTTT.

This clonotype was recorded at least ten times. This sequence joins TRBV5-1 and TRBJ1-1; no clear D. The CDR3 extends over 14 amino acids. Deletions cut 3 bases from V and 1 base from J, with 10 bases between. CDR1 is SGHRS, CDR2 YFSETQ, per germline. The CDR3 DNA follows: TGCGCCAGCAGCTCCCTTACCCAGAACACTGAAGCTTTCTTT. Amino acid sequence: CASSSLTQNTEAFF.

This clonotype has a count of ten or more. The genes are TRBV12-3 or TRBV12-4 and TRBJ1-1, with 8 nucleotides matching TRBD1. This CDR3 has 14 residues. V was clipped by 6 bases and J by 2 bases; unmatched bases: 5. The CDR3 DNA reads as TGTGCCAGCAGGAGGACAGGGTCTAACACTGAAGCTTTCTTT. As protein: CASRRTGSNTEAFF.

This clonotype was counted many times. The gene calls are TRBV28 and TRBJ1-1, with D perhaps TRBD1 (5 bases). The CDR3 totals 16 residues. The V gene's germline CDR1 is MDHEN and CDR2 SYDVKM. V lost 2 bases and J lost 5, with 18 bases in between. CDR3 nucleotides: TGTGCCAGCAGTTTAGGGGACTCCTACCCGGGGACTGAAGCTTTCTTT. It encodes CASSLGDSYPGTEAFF.

The gene calls are TRBV6-1 and TRBJ2-2; 7 bases line up with TRBD1. The CDR3 sequence is 15 residues long. Germline assignment: CDR1 MNHNS and CDR2 SASEGT. J lost 6 bases, V lost 6 bases, and 10 bases had no gene match. CDR3 in amino acids: CASSGLDRLAGELFF. The DNA for the CDR3 is TGTGCCAGCAGCGGGTTGGACAGGTTGGCCGGGGAGCTGTTTTTT.

This clonotype came up many times. The chain joins TRBV27 to TRBJ1-1; D gene unclear. Trimming pared 3 bases from V and 5 bases from J, leaving 13 bases between. CDR3 length: 14 amino acids. The germline gives CDR1 MNHEY, CDR2 SMNVEV (reference sequence). CDR3 residues: CASSLSYGATEAFF. The CDR3, as DNA: TGTGCCAGCAGTTTGAGTTATGGTGCGACTGAAGCTTTCTTT.

This clonotype has a count of ten or more. The rearrangement links TRBV2 to TRBJ1-2; unclear D gene. This CDR3 comprises 15 residues. Germline CDR1 is SNHLY and CDR2 is FYNNEI. Deletions cut 5 bases from V and 5 bases from J, with 18 bases between. This CDR3 reads CASSQNPTYPYGYTF. The CDR3 bases are TGTGCCAGCAGTCAAAACCCTACTTACCCTTATGGCTACACCTTC.

V is TRBV2 and J is TRBJ2-3; 13 bases fit TRBD2. V shed 4 bases, J shed 1 base, and the junction held 11 bases outside the gene matches. CDR3 length: 19 amino acids. Germline-derived CDR1 and CDR2 are SNHLY and FYNNEI. The CDR3 region is CASSARGTSGMGGTDTQYF. CDR3 DNA: TGTGCCAGCAGTGCTCGAGGGACTAGCGGGATGGGAGGCACAGATACGCAGTATTTT.

This clonotype appeared many times. This chain links TRBV7-3 with TRBJ1-1; 11 bases map to TRBD1. Germline loops: CDR1 SGHTA, CDR2 FQGTGA. The CDR3 runs 14 residues. J gave up 8 bases and V 5 bases, and 7 bases lay outside the gene matches. CDR3 DNA sequence: TGTGCCAGCAGCGGACAGGGGGCCGGCACCGAAGCTTTCTTT. It is translated as CASSGQGAGTEAFF.

Remarks on this clonotype: A far larger clone lies a single base away; this is likely a read error. Likely a read error: the CDR3 ends without its conserved phenylalanine or tryptophan. The chain couples TRBV6-4 to TRBJ1-1; D unresolved. The CDR3 contains 13 residues. Germline CDR1 reads MRHNA; CDR2 reads SNTAGT. Trimming shortened V by 6 bases and J by 1 base, and 9 bases separated the two germline ends. DNA of the CDR3: TGTGCCAGCAGCTTACAGCGGAACACTGAAGCTTTCTCT. Residues: CASSLQRNTEAFS.

In its sample, this clonotype was seen many times. V usage is TRBV12-3 or TRBV12-4 and J usage is TRBJ1-6, with D perhaps TRBD1 (6 bases). Trimming removed 3 bases from V and 5 bases from J, with 14 bases in between. The CDR3 runs to 16 residues. This CDR3 is CASSLGPRGDNSPLHF. The CDR3 coding sequence is TGTGCCAGCAGTTTGGGTCCCAGGGGTGATAATTCACCCCTCCACTTT.